This T cell receptor beta chain was sequenced during a study of spatial heterogeneity in lung cancer. The sample's time point: sample taken at primary tumor resection. Unsorted tumor, nontumor lung tissue or cryopreserved PBMC supplied the whole RNA. The donor population consisted of approximately 70 patients with untreated, early-stage non-small cell lung cancer. In the library, each TCR cDNA molecule bore its own unique molecular identifier. MiXCR, run by TCRdb on the 5' RACE reads, gives a single entry per CDR3 protein. The sample lists just under 95,000 distinct CDR3 sequences; about an eighth were seen once. This clonotype came up a few times. The CDR3 runs 14 residues. CDR1 SGDLS and CDR2 YYNGEE come from the germline V gene. V lost 4 bases, J lost 6 bases, and 9 bases stayed unmatched.

This chain joins TRBV9 and TRBJ1-2, with 7 bases aligning to TRBD1. This receptor was identified in a male donor with early-stage non-small cell lung cancer. This specimen consisted of PBMCs, obtained at surgery. CDR3 sequence reads: CASSPYDRVHGYTF. DNA for the CDR3: TGTGCCAGCAGCCCCTACGACAGGGTTCATGGCTACACCTTC.